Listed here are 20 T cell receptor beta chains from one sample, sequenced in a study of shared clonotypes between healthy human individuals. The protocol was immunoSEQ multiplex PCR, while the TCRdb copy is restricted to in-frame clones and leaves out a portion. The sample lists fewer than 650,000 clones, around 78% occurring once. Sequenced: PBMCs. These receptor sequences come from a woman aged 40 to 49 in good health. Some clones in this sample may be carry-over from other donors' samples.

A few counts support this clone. The chain's CDR3 is CASSLDPINEQFF. The CDR3 region has the DNA TGTGCCAGCAGCTTAGACCCGATCAATGAGCAGTTCTTC. The chain uses TRBV7-3 and TRBJ2-1, with unresolved D. Trimming stripped 2 bases from V and 6 bases from J, with 8 bases between. Germline-derived CDR1 and CDR2 are SGHTA and FQGTGA. This CDR3 comprises 13 residues. The full variable domain, in which reference TRBV7-3 and TRBJ2-1 provide the parts outside the CDR3, is GAGVSQTPSNKVTEKGKYVELRCDPISGHTALYWYRQSLGQGPEFLIYFQGTGAADDSGLPNDRFFAVRPEGSVSTLKIQRTERGDSAVYLCASSLDPINEQFFGPGTRLTVL.

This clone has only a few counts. The CDR3, as DNA: TGTGCCAGTAGTACCTTCCGGACAGGGGGCGGCTATGGCTACACCTTC. As protein: CASSTFRTGGGYGYTF. The chain combines TRBV19 with TRBJ1-2, with 11 bases lining up with TRBD1. Trimming took 4 bases from V and 4 from J; bases not matched to a gene: 8. Germline V lookup: CDR1 LNHDA, CDR2 SQIVND (reference sequence). CDR3 length: 16 residues.

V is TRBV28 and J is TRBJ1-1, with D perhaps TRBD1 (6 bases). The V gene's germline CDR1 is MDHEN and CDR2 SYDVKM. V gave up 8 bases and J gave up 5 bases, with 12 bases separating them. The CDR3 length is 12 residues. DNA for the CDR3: TGTGCCAGCCTTCCAAGGGGGACTGAAGCTTTCTTT. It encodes CASLPRGTEAFF.

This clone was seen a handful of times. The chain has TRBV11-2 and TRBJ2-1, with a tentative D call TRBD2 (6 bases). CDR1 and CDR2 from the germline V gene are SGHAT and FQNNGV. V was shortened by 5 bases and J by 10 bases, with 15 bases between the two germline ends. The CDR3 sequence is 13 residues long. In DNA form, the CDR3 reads TGTGCCAGCAGCCCCGGGAGCCGGGGGGAGCAGTTCTTC. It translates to CASSPGSRGEQFF.

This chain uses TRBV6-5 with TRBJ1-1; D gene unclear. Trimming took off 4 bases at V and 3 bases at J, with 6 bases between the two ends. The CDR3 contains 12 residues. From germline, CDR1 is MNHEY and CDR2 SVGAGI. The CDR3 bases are TGTGCCAGCAGTTCCACCTACACTGAAGCTTTCTTT. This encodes CASSSTYTEAFF.

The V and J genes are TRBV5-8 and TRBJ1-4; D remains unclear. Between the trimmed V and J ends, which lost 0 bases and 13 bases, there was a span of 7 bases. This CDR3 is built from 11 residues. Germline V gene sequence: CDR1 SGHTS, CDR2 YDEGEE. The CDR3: CASSLGGGLFF. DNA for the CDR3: TGTGCCAGCAGCTTGGGGGGAGGACTGTTTTTT.

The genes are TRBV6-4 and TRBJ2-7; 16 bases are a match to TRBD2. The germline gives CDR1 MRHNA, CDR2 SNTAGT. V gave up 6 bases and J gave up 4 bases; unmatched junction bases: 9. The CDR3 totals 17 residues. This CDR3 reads CASSGTSGRAPHYEQYF. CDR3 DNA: TGTGCCAGCAGCGGGACTAGCGGGAGGGCCCCCCATTACGAGCAGTACTTC.

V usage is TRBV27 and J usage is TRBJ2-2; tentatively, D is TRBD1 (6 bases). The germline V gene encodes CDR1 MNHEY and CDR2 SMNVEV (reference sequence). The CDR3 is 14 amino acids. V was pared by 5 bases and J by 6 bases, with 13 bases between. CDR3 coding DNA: TGTGCCAGCAGTCAACAGGGCGAGGCCGGGGAGCTGTTTTTT. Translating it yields CASSQQGEAGELFF.

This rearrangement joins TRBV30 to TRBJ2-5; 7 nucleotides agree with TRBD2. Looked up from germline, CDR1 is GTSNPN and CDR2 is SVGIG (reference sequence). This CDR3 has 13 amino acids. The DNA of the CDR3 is TGTGCTGGGAGGGATACAGGACTTGAGACCCAGTACTTC. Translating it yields CAGRDTGLETQYF. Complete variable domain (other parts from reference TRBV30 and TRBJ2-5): SQTIHQWPATLVQPVGSPLSLECTVEGTSNPNLYWYRQAAGRGLQLLFYSVGIGQISSEVPQNLSASRPQDRQFILSSKKLLLSDSGFYLCAGRDTGLETQYFGPGTRLLVL.

The CDR3 reads CASSADRASGANVLTF. The CDR3 DNA reads as TGTGCCAGCAGCGCGGACAGGGCGTCGGGGGCCAACGTCCTGACTTTC. The V call is TRBV5-4, the J call TRBJ2-6; TRBD1 matches at 8 bases. The CDR3 covers 16 residues. From germline, CDR1 is SGHNT and CDR2 YYREEE (reference sequence). The V gene end was trimmed by 4 bases and the J gene end by 4 bases; junction bases not matched to a gene: 7.

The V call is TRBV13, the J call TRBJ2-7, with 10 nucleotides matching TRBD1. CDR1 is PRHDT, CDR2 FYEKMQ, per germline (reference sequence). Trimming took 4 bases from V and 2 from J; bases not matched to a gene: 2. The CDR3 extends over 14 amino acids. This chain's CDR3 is CASSYGQGAYEQYF. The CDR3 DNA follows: TGTGCCAGCAGCTACGGACAGGGGGCCTACGAGCAGTACTTC.

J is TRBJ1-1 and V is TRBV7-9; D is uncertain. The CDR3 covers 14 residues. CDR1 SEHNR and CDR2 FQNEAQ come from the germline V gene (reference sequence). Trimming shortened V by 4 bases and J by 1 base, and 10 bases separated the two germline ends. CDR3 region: CASSSAGPNTEAFF. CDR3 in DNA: TGTGCCAGCAGCTCGGCCGGGCCGAACACTGAAGCTTTCTTT.

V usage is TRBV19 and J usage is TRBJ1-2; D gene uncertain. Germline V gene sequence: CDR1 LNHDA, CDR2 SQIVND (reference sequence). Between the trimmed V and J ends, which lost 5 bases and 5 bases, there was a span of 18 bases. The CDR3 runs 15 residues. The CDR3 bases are TGTGCCAGTAGTGTCGGGCGGGCAGCTGGGTATGGCTACACCTTC. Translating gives CASSVGRAAGYGYTF. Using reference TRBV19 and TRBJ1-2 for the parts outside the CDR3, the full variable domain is DGGITQSPKYLFRKEGQNVTLSCEQNLNHDAMYWYRQDPGQGLRLIYYSQIVNDFQKGDIAEGYSVSREKKESFPLTVTSAQKNPTAFYLCASSVGRAAGYGYTFGSGTRLTVV.

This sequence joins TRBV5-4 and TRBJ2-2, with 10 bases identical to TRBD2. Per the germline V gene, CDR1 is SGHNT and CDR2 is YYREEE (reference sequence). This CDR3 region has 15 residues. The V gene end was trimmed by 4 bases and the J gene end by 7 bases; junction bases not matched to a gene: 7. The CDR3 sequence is CASSQRTSGIGELFF. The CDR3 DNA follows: TGTGCCAGCAGCCAGCGGACTAGCGGTATCGGGGAGCTGTTTTTT. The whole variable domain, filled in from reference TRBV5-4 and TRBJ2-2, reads ETGVTQSPTHLIKTRGQQVTLRCSSQSGHNTVSWYQQALGQGPQFIFQYYREEENGRGNFPPRFSGLQFPNYSSELNVNALELDDSALYLCASSQRTSGIGELFFGEGSRLTVL.

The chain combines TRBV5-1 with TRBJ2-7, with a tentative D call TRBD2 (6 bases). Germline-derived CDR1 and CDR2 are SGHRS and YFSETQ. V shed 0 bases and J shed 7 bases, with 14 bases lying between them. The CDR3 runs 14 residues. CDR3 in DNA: TGCGCCAGCAGCTTGGGGGCAGCCGGGGGAGAGCAGTACTTC. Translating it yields CASSLGAAGGEQYF.

In DNA form, the CDR3 reads TGTGCCAGTAGTATAGGAAGGGAAAGGGATGAGCAGTTCTTC. It is translated as CASSIGRERDEQFF. V gene TRBV19 combines with J gene TRBJ2-1; no clear D gene. The CDR3 is 14 residues long. The V gene lost 1 base and the J gene lost 8 bases, with 12 bases spanning the gap. Germline values: CDR1 LNHDA, CDR2 SQIVND (reference sequence). The whole variable domain, filled in from reference TRBV19 and TRBJ2-1, reads DGGITQSPKYLFRKEGQNVTLSCEQNLNHDAMYWYRQDPGQGLRLIYYSQIVNDFQKGDIAEGYSVSREKKESFPLTVTSAQKNPTAFYLCASSIGRERDEQFFGPGTRLTVL.

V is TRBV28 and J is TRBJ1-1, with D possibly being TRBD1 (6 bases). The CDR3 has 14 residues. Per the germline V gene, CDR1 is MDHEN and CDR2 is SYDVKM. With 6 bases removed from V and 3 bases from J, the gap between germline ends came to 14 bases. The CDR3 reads CASRLGTPYTEAFF. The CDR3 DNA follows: TGTGCCAGCAGGCTAGGGACACCCTACACTGAAGCTTTCTTT.

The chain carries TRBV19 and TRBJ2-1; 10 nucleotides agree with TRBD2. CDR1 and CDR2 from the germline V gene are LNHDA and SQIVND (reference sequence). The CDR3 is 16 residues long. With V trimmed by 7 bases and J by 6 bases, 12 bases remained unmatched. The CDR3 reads CASTPGLAALGNEQFF. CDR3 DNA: TGTGCCAGTACCCCTGGACTAGCGGCCCTCGGCAATGAGCAGTTCTTC.

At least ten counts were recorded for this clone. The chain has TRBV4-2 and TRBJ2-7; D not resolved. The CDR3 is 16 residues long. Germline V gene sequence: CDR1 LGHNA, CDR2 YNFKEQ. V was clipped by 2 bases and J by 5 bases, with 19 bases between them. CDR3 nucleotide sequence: TGTGCCAGCAGCCAATTGCTAGTTCTATTTAGGAACGAGCAGTACTTC. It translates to CASSQLLVLFRNEQYF.

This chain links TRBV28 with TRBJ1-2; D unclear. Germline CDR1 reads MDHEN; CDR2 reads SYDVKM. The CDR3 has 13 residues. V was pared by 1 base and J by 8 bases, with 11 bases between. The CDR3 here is CASSLSGFFGYTF. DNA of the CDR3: TGTGCCAGCAGTTTATCGGGGTTTTTCGGCTACACCTTC.